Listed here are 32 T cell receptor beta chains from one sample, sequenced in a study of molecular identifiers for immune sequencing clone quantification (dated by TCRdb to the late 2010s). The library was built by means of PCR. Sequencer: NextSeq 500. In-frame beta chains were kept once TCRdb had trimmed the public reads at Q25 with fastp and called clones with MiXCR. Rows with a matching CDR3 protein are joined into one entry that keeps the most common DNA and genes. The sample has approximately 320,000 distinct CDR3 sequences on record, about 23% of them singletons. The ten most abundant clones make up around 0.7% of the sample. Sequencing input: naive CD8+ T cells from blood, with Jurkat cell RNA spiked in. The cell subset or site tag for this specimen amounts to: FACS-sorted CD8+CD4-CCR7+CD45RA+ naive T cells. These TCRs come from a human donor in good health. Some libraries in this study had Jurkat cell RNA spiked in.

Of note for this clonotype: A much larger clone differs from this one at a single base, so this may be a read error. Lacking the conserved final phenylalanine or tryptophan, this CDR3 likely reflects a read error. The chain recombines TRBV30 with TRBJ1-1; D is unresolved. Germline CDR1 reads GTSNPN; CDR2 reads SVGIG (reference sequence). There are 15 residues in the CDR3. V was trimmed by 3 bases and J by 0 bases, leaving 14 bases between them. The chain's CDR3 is CAWRQERNLNTEAFY. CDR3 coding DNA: TGTGCCTGGAGGCAAGAAAGGAATCTGAACACTGAAGCTTTCTAT.

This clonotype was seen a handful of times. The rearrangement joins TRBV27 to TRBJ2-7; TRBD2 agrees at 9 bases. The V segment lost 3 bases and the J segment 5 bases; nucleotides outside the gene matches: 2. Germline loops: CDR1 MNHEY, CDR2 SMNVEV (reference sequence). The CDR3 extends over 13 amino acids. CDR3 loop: CASSFAGGHEQYF. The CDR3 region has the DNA TGTGCCAGCAGTTTCGCGGGGGGGCACGAGCAGTACTTC.

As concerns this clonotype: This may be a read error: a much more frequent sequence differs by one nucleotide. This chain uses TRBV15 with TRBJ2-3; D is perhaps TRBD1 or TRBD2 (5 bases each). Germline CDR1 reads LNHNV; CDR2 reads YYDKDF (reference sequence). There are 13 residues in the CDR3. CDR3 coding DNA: TGTGCCACCAGCGGAGATCGGGGCGGACTGGAGTATTTT. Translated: CATSGDRGGLEYF. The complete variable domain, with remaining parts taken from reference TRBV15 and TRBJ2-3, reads DAMVIQNPRYQVTQFGKPVTLSCSQTLNHNVMYWYQQKSSQAPKLLFHYYDKDFNNEADTPDNFQSRRPNTSFCFLDIRSPGLGDTAMYLCATSGDRGGLEYFGPGTRLTVL.

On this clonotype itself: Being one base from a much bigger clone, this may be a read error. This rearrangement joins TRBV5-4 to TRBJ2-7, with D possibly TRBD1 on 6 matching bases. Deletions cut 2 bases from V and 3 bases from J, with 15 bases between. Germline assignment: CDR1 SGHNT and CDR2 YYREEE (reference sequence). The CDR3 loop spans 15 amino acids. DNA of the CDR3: TGTGCCAGCAGCTTATCGACAGGAAGGGGCTACGAGCAGTACTTC. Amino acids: CASSLSTGRGYEQYF. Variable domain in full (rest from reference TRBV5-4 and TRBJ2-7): ETGVTQSPTHLIKTRGQQVTLRCSSQSGHNTVSWYQQALGQGPQFIFQYYREEENGRGNFPPRFSGLQFPNYSSELNVNALELDDSALYLCASSLSTGRGYEQYFGPGTRLTVT.

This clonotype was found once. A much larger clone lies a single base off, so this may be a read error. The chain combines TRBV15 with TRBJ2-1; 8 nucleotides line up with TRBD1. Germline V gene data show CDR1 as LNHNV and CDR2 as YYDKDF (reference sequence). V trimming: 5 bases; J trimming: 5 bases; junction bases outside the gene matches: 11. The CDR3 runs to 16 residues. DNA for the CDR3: TGTGCCACCAGCCAGAGAAGGACAGGGACCCACAATGAGCAGTTCTTC. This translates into CATSQRRTGTHNEQFF.

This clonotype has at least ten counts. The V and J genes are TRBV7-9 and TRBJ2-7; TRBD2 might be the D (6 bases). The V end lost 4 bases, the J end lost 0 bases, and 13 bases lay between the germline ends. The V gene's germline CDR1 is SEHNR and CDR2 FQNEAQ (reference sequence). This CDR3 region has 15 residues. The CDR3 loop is CASSSTGDSSYEQYF. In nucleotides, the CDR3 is TGTGCCAGCAGCTCGACGGGGGATAGCTCCTACGAGCAGTACTTC.

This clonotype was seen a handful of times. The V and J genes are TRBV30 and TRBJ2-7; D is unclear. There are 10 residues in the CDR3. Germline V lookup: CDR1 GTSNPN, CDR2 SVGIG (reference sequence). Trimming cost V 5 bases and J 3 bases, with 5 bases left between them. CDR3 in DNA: TGTGCCTGGGGCAACTACGAGCAGTACTTC. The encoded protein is CAWGNYEQYF.

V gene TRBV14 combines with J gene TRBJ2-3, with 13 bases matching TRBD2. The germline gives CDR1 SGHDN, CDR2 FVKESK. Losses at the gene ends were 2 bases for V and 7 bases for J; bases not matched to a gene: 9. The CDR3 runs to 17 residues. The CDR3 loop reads CASSQTGLAGFSNTQYF. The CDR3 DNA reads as TGTGCCAGCAGCCAAACGGGACTAGCGGGATTTTCAAATACGCAGTATTTT.

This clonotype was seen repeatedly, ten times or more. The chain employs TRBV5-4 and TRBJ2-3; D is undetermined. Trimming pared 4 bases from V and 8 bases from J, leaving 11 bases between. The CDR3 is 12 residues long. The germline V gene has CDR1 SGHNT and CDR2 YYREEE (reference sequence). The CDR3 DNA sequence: TGTGCCAGCAGCGCTGGCCATCCTACGCAGTATTTT. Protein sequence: CASSAGHPTQYF.

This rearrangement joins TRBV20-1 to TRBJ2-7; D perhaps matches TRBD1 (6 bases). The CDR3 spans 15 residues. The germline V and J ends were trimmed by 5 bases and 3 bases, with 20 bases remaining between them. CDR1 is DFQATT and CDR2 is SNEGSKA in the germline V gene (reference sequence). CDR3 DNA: TGCAGTGCTCAGTCGAACCCGACAGGAATCTACGAGCAGTACTTC. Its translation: CSAQSNPTGIYEQYF.

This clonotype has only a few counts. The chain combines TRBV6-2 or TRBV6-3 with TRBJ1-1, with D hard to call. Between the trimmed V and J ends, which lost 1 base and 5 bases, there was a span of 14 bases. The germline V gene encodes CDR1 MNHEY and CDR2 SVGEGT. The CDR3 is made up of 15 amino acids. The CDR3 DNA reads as TGTGCCAGCAGTTACTTGGGCTTTGGGAGGACTGAAGCTTTCTTT. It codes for CASSYLGFGRTEAFF.

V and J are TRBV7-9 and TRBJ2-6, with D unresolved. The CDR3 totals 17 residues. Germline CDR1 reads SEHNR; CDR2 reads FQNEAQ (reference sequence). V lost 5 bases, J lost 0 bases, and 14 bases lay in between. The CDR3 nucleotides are TGTGCCAGCAGCGTTCGGGCAGCGAGCTCTGGGGCCAACGTCCTGACTTTC. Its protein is CASSVRAASSGANVLTF.

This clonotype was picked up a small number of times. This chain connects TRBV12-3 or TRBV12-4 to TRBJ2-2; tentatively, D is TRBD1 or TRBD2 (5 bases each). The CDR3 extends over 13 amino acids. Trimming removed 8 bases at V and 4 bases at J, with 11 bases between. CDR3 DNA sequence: TGTGCCAGCCCCAGGGAGCCCACCGGGGAGCTGTTTTTT. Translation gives CASPREPTGELFF.

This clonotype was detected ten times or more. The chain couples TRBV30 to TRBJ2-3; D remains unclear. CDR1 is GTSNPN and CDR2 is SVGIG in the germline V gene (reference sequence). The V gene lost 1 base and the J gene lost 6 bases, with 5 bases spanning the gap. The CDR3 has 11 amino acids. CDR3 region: CAWSEVDTQYF. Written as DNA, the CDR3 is TGTGCCTGGAGTGAGGTGGATACGCAGTATTTT.

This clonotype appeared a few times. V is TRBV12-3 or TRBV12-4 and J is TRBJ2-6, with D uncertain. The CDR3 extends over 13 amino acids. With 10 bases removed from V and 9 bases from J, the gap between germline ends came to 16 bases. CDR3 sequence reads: CAITYGSDNVLTF. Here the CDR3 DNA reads TGTGCCATCACCTACGGTAGTGACAACGTCCTGACTTTC.

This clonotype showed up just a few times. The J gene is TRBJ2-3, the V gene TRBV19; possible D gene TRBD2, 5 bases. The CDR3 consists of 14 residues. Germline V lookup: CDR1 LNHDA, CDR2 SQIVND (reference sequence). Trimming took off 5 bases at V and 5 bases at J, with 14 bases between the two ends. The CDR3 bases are TGTGCCAGTAGTGCACGGGAACATGGAGATACGCAGTATTTT. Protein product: CASSAREHGDTQYF. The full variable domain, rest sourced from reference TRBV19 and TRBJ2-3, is DGGITQSPKYLFRKEGQNVTLSCEQNLNHDAMYWYRQDPGQGLRLIYYSQIVNDFQKGDIAEGYSVSREKKESFPLTVTSAQKNPTAFYLCASSAREHGDTQYFGPGTRLTVL.

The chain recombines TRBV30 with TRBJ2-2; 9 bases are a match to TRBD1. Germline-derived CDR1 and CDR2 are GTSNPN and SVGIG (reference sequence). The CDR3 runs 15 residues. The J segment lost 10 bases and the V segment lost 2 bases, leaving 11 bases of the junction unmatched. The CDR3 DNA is TGTGCCTGGAGTAGAGGACAGGGGAGGGCCGAGGAGCTGTTTTTT. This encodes CAWSRGQGRAEELFF.

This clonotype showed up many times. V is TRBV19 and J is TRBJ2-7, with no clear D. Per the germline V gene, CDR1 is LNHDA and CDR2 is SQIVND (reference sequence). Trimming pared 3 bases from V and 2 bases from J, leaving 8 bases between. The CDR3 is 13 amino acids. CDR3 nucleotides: TGTGCCAGTAGTATGACCGGACCCTACGAGCAGTACTTC. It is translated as CASSMTGPYEQYF.

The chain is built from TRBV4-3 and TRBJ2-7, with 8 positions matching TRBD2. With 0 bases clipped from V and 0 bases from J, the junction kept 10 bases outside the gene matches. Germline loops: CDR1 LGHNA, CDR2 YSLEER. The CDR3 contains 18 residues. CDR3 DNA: TGCGCCAGCAGCCAAGAATCGGCCCTAGCGGGTACCTCCTACGAGCAGTACTTC. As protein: CASSQESALAGTSYEQYF.

CDR3 residues: CASSLGDGGPIYEQYF. The CDR3, as DNA: TGTGCCAGCAGCTTAGGGGACGGGGGCCCAATCTACGAGCAGTACTTC. The chain is built from TRBV7-9 and TRBJ2-7; the D gene could be TRBD1 or TRBD2 (6 bases each). CDR1 SEHNR and CDR2 FQNEAQ come from the germline V gene (reference sequence). V shed 1 base and J shed 3 bases, with 16 bases lying between them. The CDR3 has 16 amino acids.

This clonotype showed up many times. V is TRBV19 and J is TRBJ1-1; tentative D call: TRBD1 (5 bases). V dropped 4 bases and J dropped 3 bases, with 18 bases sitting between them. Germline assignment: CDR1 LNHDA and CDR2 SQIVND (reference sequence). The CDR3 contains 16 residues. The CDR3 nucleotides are TGTGCCAGTAGTACCGAACAGGTTAGGAGCGACACTGAAGCTTTCTTT. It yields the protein CASSTEQVRSDTEAFF.

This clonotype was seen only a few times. DNA for the CDR3: TGTGCCAGCAGTTCCCGACGTGCCTCTGGAAACACCATATATTTT. The encoded protein is CASSSRRASGNTIYF. The V and J genes are TRBV12-3 or TRBV12-4 and TRBJ1-3; D is undetermined. This CDR3 is built from 15 residues. The V end lost 4 bases, the J end lost 0 bases, and 10 bases lay between the germline ends.

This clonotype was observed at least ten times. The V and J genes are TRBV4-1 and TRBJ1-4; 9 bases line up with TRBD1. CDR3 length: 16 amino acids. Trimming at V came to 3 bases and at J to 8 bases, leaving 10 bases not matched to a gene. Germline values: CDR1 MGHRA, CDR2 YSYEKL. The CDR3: CASSHLPGQGDEKLFF. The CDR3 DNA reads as TGCGCCAGCAGCCATCTGCCGGGACAGGGCGACGAAAAACTGTTTTTT.

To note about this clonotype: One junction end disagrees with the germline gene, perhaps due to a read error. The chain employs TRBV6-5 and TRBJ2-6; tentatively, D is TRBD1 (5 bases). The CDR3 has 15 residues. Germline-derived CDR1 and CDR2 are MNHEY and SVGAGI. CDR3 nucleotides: TGTGCCAGCAGTTACAGGAGCTCTGGGGCCAACGCCCTGACTTTC. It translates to CASSYRSSGANALTF.

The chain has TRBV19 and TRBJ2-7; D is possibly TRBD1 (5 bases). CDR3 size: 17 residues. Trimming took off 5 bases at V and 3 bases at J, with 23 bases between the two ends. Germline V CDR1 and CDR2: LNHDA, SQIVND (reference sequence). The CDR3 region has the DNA TGTGCCAGTAGTCACTCAGGGCGTCAAAACACTTACTACGAGCAGTACTTC. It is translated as CASSHSGRQNTYYEQYF. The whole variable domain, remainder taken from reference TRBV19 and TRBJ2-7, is DGGITQSPKYLFRKEGQNVTLSCEQNLNHDAMYWYRQDPGQGLRLIYYSQIVNDFQKGDIAEGYSVSREKKESFPLTVTSAQKNPTAFYLCASSHSGRQNTYYEQYFGPGTRLTVT.

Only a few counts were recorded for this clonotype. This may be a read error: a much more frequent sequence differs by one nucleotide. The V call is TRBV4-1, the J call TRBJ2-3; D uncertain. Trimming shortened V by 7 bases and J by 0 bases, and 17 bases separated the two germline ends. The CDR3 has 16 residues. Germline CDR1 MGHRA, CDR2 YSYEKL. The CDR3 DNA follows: TGCGCCAGCAAAACCCCACCAGGAACTAGCACAGATACGCAGTATTTT. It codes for CASKTPPGTSTDTQYF.

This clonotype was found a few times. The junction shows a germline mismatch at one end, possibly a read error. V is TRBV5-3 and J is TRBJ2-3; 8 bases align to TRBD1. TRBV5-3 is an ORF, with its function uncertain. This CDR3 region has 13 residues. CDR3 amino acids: CASSLGQDIEQYF. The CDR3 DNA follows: TGTGCCAGCAGCTTGGGACAGGATATAGAGCAGTATTTT.

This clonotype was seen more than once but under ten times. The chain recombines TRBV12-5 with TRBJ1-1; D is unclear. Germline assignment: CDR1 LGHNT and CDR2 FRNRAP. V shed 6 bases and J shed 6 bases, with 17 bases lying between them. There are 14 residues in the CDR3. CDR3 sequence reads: CASGAPGSGAEAFF. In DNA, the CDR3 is TGTGCTAGTGGAGCGCCGGGGAGCGGGGCTGAAGCTTTCTTT.

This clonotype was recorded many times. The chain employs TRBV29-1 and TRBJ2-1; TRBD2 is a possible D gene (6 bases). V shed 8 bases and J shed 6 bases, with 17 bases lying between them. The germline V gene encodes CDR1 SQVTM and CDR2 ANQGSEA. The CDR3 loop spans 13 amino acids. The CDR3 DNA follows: TGCAGCTTCCGCCGACTAGAAAGCAATGAGCAGTTCTTC. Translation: CSFRRLESNEQFF.

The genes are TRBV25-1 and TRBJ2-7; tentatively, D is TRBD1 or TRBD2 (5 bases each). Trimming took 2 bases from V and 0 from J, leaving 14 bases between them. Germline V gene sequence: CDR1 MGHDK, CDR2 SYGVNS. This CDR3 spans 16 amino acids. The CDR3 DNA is TGTGCCAGCAGTGAACCCGGGACGGAGAACTCCTACGAGCAGTACTTC. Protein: CASSEPGTENSYEQYF.

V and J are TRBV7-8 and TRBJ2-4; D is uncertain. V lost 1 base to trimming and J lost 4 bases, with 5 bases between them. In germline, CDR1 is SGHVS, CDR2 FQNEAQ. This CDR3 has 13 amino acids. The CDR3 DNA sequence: TGTGCCAGCAGCTTAGGTGGGAAAAACATTCAGTACTTC. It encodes CASSLGGKNIQYF.

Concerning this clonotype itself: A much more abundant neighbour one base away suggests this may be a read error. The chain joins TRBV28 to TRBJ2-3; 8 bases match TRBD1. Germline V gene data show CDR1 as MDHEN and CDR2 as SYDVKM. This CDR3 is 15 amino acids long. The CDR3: CANSLGTGRTDTQYF. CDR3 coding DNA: TGTGCCAACAGTTTAGGGACAGGCCGCACAGATACGCAGTATTTT.